These 22 T cell receptor beta chains share one sample of origin, sequenced in a study of cytomegalovirus exposure and HLA in healthy donors. PCR employed 60 Vbeta and 13 Jbeta primers. TCRdb's table, derived via immunoSEQ multiplex PCR, lists solely in-frame clones and lacks some. This table has approximately 150,000 clones, 79% appearing once. Source material: PBMCs. These receptor sequences come from a man over 45 in good health and CMV-seropositive.

The chain combines TRBV29-1 with TRBJ1-4; 8 nucleotides match TRBD1. This CDR3 contains 13 residues. Germline V gives CDR1 SQVTM, CDR2 ANQGSEA. The J segment lost 8 bases and the V segment lost 6 bases, leaving 8 bases of the junction unmatched. The CDR3 bases are TGCAGCGTGAGGGGGACAGGCCTCGAAAAACTGTTTTTT. Residues: CSVRGTGLEKLFF.

This chain links TRBV5-1 with TRBJ2-2; D might be TRBD2 (7 bases). Germline V lookup: CDR1 SGHRS, CDR2 YFSETQ. The ends were cut back, 0 bases at V and 3 bases at J, with 15 bases in the middle. This CDR3 spans 17 amino acids. Written as DNA, the CDR3 is TGCGCCAGCAGCTTGGGGGGGGGCCCCGCCGACACCGGGGAGCTGTTTTTT. Protein: CASSLGGGPADTGELFF.

The rearrangement joins TRBV6-4 to TRBJ2-7; D is possibly TRBD1 (5 bases). Trimming took 6 bases from V and 7 from J, leaving 16 bases between them. CDR1 and CDR2 from the germline V gene are MRHNA and SNTAGT. This CDR3 has 13 residues. The DNA for the CDR3 is TGTGCCAGCAGACCGGACACCCCCGCTGAGCAGTACTTC. Protein product: CASRPDTPAEQYF.

This clone was recorded only once. The chain has TRBV6-4 and TRBJ2-1; possibly TRBD2 for D (6 bases). Trimming cost V 5 bases and J 1 base, with 9 bases left between them. Germline CDR1 reads MRHNA; CDR2 reads SNTAGT. This CDR3 is built from 14 residues. The DNA for the CDR3 is TGTGCCAGCAGTCCGAGCGGGTCCTACAATGAGCAGTTCTTC. Its protein product is CASSPSGSYNEQFF.

The V call is TRBV25-1, the J call TRBJ2-5, with no clear D. The J call is uncertain, as TRBJ2-7 better fits the DNA end. The CDR3 spans 16 residues. Germline V CDR1 and CDR2: MGHDK, SYGVNS. CDR3 region: CASSGTGSGSSYEQYF. The CDR3 DNA follows: TGTGCCAGCAGTGGTACCGGGTCTGGAAGCTCCTACGAGCAGTACTTC.

To note about this clone: Other DNA variants within this sample encode the same CDR3. CDR3 sequence: CASREARLAGGPGYF. The CDR3 nucleotides are TGTGCCAGCAGAGAAGCGCGTCTAGCGGGAGGGCCGGGGTACTTC. The V call is TRBV28, the J call TRBJ2-5; 12 positions agree with TRBD2. V lost 6 bases, J lost 13 bases, and 15 bases stayed unmatched. The CDR3 totals 15 residues. Germline CDR1 MDHEN, CDR2 SYDVKM.

For the CDR3, the DNA is TGTGCCAGCAGTTACGCGGGACTAGCGGGAGGAGAGCAGTACTTC. Protein product: CASSYAGLAGGEQYF. The J gene is TRBJ2-7, the V gene TRBV6-6; TRBD2 aligns across 15 bases. The CDR3 loop spans 15 amino acids. V shed 2 bases, J shed 7 bases, and the junction held 3 bases outside the gene matches. CDR1 is MNHNY and CDR2 is SVGAGI in the germline V gene (reference sequence).

The sample holds one count of this clone. This sequence joins TRBV5-4 and TRBJ1-1, with 10 bases lining up with TRBD1. Germline-derived CDR1 and CDR2 are SGHNT and YYREEE (reference sequence). This CDR3 comprises 17 residues. V was pared by 5 bases and J by 1 base, with 11 bases of the junction left unmatched. CDR3 DNA sequence: TGTGCCAGCAGTTTCCGACAGGGGGCTGCTGGGAACACTGAAGCTTTCTTT. This gives the protein CASSFRQGAAGNTEAFF.

The chain is built from TRBV6-8 and TRBJ2-5; TRBD2 matches 11 bases. The DNA end is a closer match to TRBJ2-7, so the J assignment may be wrong. The CDR3 has 17 amino acids. CDR1 and CDR2 from the germline V gene are MNHGY and SAAAGT. Here the CDR3 DNA reads TGTGCCAGCAATCGGGCTAGCGGGAGGAAGATCTCCTACGAGCAGTACTTC. This gives the protein CASNRASGRKISYEQYF.

This chain connects TRBV10-1 to TRBJ2-7; TRBD1 matches at 9 bases. CDR3 length: 15 amino acids. J lost 3 bases, V lost 3 bases, and 6 bases had no gene match. Germline CDR1 reads WNHNN; CDR2 reads SYGVQD (reference sequence). DNA for the CDR3: TGCGCCAGCAGTGACCCCGGGACAGGGCGCTACGAGCAGTACTTC. Its translation is CASSDPGTGRYEQYF.

This chain links TRBV5-1 with TRBJ2-5; 9 bases are shared with TRBD2. The CDR3 has 14 amino acids. The V gene end was trimmed by 3 bases and the J gene end by 4 bases; junction bases not matched to a gene: 4. Germline lookup yields CDR1 SGHRS and CDR2 YFSETQ. Here the CDR3 reads CASSSALAGETQYF. The CDR3 DNA sequence: TGCGCCAGCAGCTCAGCACTAGCGGGAGAGACCCAGTACTTC. The complete variable domain, with remaining parts taken from reference TRBV5-1 and TRBJ2-5, reads KAGVTQTPRYLIKTRGQQVTLSCSPISGHRSVSWYQQTPGQGLQFLFEYFSETQRNKGNFPGRFSGRQFSNSRSEMNVSTLELGDSALYLCASSSALAGETQYFGPGTRLLVL.

This chain connects TRBV29-1 to TRBJ1-5; D ambiguous. V dropped 4 bases and J dropped 5 bases, with 3 bases sitting between them. Germline values: CDR1 SQVTM, CDR2 ANQGSEA. The CDR3 length is 10 residues. In DNA form, the CDR3 reads TGCAGCGTTGGCGATCAGCCCCAGCATTTT. Its protein product is CSVGDQPQHF.

The rearrangement links TRBV29-1 to TRBJ1-5; 7 bases are shared with TRBD1. Unmatched junction bases numbered 14, after V lost 1 base and J lost 5 bases. The CDR3 loop spans 17 amino acids. CDR1 and CDR2 (germline): SQVTM, ANQGSEA. The CDR3 DNA is TGCAGCGTTGAAGGAGGTGACAGGGCGGTTATTGATCAGCCCCAGCATTTT. It encodes CSVEGGDRAVIDQPQHF.

The gene calls are TRBV5-4 and TRBJ1-1; 7 positions agree with TRBD1. Germline V gene lookup returns CDR1 SGHNT and CDR2 YYREEE (reference sequence). This CDR3 is 15 amino acids long. V dropped 3 bases and J dropped 0; count of bases not matched to a gene: 5. The DNA of the CDR3 is TGTGCCAGCAGCTCAAAGACAGGGATGAACACTGAAGCTTTCTTT. Encoded protein: CASSSKTGMNTEAFF.

The CDR3: CASSPPTARHEQFF. In nucleotides, the CDR3 is TGTGCCAGCTCACCACCGACAGCGAGACATGAGCAGTTCTTC. The genes are TRBV18 and TRBJ2-1; TRBD1 might be the D (5 bases). This CDR3 region has 14 residues. Trimming left V 0 bases short and J 8 bases short, with 11 bases between. Germline assignment: CDR1 KGHSH and CDR2 LQKENI.

The rearrangement joins TRBV4-1 to TRBJ2-3; D perhaps matches TRBD1 (5 bases). Trimming removed 1 base from V and 0 bases from J, with 14 bases in between. The CDR3 is 17 residues long. The germline V gene encodes CDR1 MGHRA and CDR2 YSYEKL. In DNA form, the CDR3 reads TGCGCCAGCAGCCAAGTTGGGGCTAGAACTAGCACAGATACGCAGTATTTT. This sequence encodes CASSQVGARTSTDTQYF.

V gene TRBV19 combines with J gene TRBJ2-6; no firm D call. This CDR3 is 14 amino acids long. With 6 bases removed from V and 4 bases from J, the gap between germline ends came to 10 bases. CDR1 and CDR2 (germline): LNHDA, SQIVND (reference sequence). The CDR3 bases are TGTGCCAGTAGCAGTGGGCCAGGGGCCAACGTCCTGACTTTC. Translated, it gives CASSSGPGANVLTF.

This clone appeared a single time. V gene TRBV5-4 combines with J gene TRBJ2-2; no clear D. Germline CDR1 SGHNT, CDR2 YYREEE (reference sequence). This CDR3 has 15 residues. V lost 2 bases and J 1 base, leaving 9 bases between the germline ends. CDR3 in amino acids: CASSFKTVNTGELFF. CDR3 DNA: TGTGCCAGCAGCTTTAAAACGGTGAACACCGGGGAGCTGTTTTTT.

The chain employs TRBV6-1 and TRBJ1-5, with TRBD1 identical over 8 bases. Germline assignment: CDR1 MNHNS and CDR2 SASEGT. Losses at the gene ends were 0 bases for V and 3 bases for J; bases not matched to a gene: 1. The CDR3 has 15 residues. In nucleotides, the CDR3 is TGTGCCAGCAGTGAAGCGGGACAGGACAATCAGCCCCAGCATTTT. Protein product: CASSEAGQDNQPQHF.

The V call is TRBV6-6, the J call TRBJ2-7; no clear D. The CDR3 loop spans 12 amino acids. Germline CDR1 is MNHNY and CDR2 is SVGAGI (reference sequence). V lost 8 bases and J 2 bases, leaving 10 bases between the germline ends. In DNA form, the CDR3 reads TGTGCCAGCGGGCGAGATACCTACGAGCAGTACTTC. This sequence encodes CASGRDTYEQYF.

The genes are TRBV7-8 and TRBJ1-2, with a possible D match to TRBD1 (5 bases). CDR1 is SGHVS, CDR2 FQNEAQ, per germline. The length of the CDR3 is 16 residues. The V end was cut by 3 bases, the J end by 3 bases, with 17 bases between. This CDR3 reads CASSFGEQVSDYGYTF. Here the CDR3 DNA reads TGTGCCAGCAGCTTTGGAGAACAGGTTTCTGACTATGGCTACACCTTC.

The chain joins TRBV7-9 to TRBJ2-7; 12 nucleotides line up with TRBD1. The CDR3 contains 15 residues. Germline CDR1 reads SEHNR; CDR2 reads FQNEAQ (reference sequence). J was trimmed by 7 bases and V by 2 bases; bases with no gene match: 6. The CDR3 spells CASSLSGTGGREQYF. CDR3 sequence (DNA): TGTGCCAGCAGCTTATCCGGGACAGGGGGCAGGGAGCAGTACTTC.